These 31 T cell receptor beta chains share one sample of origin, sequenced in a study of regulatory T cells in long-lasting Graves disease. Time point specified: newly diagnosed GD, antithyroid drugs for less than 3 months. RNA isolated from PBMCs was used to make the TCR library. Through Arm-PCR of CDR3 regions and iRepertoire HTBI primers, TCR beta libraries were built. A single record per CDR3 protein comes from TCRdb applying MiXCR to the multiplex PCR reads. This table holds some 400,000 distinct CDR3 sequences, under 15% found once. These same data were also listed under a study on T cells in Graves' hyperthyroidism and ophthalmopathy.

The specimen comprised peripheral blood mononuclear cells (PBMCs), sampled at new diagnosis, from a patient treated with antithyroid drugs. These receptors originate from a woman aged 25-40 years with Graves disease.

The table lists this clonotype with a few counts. The CDR3 protein is CASSVSGSRTEAFF. CDR3 sequence (DNA): TGTGCCAGCAGCGTATCCGGTTCGCGGACTGAAGCTTTCTTT. The chain is built from TRBV9 and TRBJ1-1; D gene uncertain. Germline lookup yields CDR1 SGDLS and CDR2 YYNGEE. This CDR3 has 14 amino acids. V was shortened by 1 base and J by 5 bases, with 12 bases between the two germline ends.

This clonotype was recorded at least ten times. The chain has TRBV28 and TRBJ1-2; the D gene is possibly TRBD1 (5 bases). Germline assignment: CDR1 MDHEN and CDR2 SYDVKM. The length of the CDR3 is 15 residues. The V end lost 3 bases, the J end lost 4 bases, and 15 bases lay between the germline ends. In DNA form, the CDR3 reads TGTGCCAGCAGTTTTACGGCAGGGACCAGCTATGGCTACACCTTC. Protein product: CASSFTAGTSYGYTF.

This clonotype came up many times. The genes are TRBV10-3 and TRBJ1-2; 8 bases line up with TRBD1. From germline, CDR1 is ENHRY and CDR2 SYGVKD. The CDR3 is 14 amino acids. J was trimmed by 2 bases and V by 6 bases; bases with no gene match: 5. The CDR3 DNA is TGTGCCATCAGCCAGAGGACAGGGAACTATGGCTACACCTTC. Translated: CAISQRTGNYGYTF.

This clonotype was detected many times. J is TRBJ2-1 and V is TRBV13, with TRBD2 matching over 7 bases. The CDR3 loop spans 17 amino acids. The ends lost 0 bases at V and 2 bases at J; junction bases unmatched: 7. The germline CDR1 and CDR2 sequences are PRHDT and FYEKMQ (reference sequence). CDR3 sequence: CASSLGGAGAPYNEQFF. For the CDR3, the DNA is TGTGCCAGCAGCTTAGGCGGGGCGGGAGCCCCCTACAATGAGCAGTTCTTC. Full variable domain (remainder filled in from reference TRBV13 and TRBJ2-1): AAGVIQSPRHLIKEKRETATLKCYPIPRHDTVYWYQQGPGQDPQFLISFYEKMQSDKGSIPDRFSAQQFSDYHSELNMSSLELGDSALYFCASSLGGAGAPYNEQFFGPGTRLTVL.

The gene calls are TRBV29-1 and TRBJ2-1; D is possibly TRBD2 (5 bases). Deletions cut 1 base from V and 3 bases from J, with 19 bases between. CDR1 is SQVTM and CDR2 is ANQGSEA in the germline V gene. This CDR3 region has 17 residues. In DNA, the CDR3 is TGCAGCGTTGAAGGAGGGTTTGGCGGAATAAACTACAATGAGCAGTTCTTC. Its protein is CSVEGGFGGINYNEQFF.

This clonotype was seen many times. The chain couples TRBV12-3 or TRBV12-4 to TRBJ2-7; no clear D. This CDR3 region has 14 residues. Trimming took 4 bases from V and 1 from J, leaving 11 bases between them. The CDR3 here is CASSYATRSYEQYF. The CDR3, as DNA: TGTGCCAGCAGTTACGCGACTCGATCCTACGAGCAGTACTTC.

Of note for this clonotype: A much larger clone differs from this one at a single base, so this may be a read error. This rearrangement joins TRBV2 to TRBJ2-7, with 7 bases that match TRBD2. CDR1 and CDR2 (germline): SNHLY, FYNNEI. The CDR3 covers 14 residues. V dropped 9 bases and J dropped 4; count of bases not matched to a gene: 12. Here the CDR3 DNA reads TGTGCCAGTGAGCCGCCGGGAGGACGATACGAGCAGTACTTC. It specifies CASEPPGGRYEQYF.

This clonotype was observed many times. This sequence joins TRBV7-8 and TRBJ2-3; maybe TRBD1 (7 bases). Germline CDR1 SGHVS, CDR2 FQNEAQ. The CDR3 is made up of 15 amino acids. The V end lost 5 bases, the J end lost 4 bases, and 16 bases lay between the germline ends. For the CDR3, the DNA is TGTGCCAGCAGCCAAGGGGGCAGGGAGGCAGATACGCAGTATTTT. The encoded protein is CASSQGGREADTQYF.

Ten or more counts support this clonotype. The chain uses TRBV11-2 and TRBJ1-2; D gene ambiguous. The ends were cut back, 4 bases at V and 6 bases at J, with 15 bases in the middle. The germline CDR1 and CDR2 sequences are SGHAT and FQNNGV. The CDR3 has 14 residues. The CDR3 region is CASSSGFDGHGYTF. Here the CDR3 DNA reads TGTGCCAGCAGCTCGGGATTCGACGGTCATGGCTACACCTTC.

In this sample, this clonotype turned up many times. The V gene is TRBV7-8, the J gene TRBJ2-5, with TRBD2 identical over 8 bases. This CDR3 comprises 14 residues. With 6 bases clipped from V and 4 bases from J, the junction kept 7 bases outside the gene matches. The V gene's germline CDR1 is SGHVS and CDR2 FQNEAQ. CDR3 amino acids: CASRSGRYGETQYF. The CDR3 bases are TGTGCCAGCAGAAGCGGGAGATACGGAGAGACCCAGTACTTC.

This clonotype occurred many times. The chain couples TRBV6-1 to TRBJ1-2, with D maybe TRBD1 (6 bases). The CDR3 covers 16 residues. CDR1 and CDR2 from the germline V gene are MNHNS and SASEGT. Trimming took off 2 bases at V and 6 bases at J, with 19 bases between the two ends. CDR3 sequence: CASSEWRQAGSDGYTF. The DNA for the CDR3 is TGTGCCAGCAGTGAATGGCGACAGGCAGGTTCGGATGGCTACACCTTC.

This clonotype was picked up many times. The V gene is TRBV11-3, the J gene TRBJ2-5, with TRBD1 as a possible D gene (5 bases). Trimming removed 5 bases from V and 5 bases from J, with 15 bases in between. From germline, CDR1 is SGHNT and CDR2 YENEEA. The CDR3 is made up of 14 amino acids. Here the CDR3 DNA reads TGTGCCAGCAGCCAAGAACAGGTCCACGAGACCCAGTACTTC. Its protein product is CASSQEQVHETQYF.

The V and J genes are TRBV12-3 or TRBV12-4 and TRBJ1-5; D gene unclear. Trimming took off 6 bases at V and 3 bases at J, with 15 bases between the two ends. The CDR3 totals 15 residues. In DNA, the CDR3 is TGTGCCAGCAGACCCACCTGGGAGGACAATCAGCCCCAGCATTTT. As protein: CASRPTWEDNQPQHF.

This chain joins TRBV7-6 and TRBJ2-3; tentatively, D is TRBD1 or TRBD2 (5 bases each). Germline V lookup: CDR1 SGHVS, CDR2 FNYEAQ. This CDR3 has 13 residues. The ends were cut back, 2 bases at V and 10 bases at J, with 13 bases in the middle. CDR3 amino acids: CASSLFVGDAQYF. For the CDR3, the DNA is TGTGCCAGCAGCTTATTTGTTGGGGACGCGCAGTATTTT.

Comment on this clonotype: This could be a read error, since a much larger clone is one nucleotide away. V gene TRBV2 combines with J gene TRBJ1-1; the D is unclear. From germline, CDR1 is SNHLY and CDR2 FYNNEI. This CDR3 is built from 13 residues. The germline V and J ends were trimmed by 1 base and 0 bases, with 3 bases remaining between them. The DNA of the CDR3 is TGTGCCAGCAGTGAAGAGCTGAACACTGAAGCTTTCTTT. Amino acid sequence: CASSEELNTEAFF. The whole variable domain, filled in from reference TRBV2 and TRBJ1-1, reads EPEVTQTPSHQVTQMGQEVILRCVPISNHLYFYWYRQILGQKVEFLVSFYNNEISEKSEIFDDQFSVERPDGSNFTLKIRSTKLEDSAMYFCASSEELNTEAFFGQGTRLTVV.

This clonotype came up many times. The CDR3 is CASSFRGGQVEKTQYF. The DNA of the CDR3 is TGTGCCAGCAGCTTCAGGGGCGGACAGGTTGAGAAGACCCAGTACTTC. The chain employs TRBV7-8 and TRBJ2-5, with 7 bases aligning to TRBD1. J lost 6 bases, V lost 3 bases, and 13 bases had no gene match. Germline CDR1 reads SGHVS; CDR2 reads FQNEAQ. There are 16 residues in the CDR3.

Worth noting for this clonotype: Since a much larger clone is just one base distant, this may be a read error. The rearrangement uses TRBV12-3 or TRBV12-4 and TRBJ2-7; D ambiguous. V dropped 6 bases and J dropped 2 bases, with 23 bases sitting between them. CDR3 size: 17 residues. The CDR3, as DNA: TGTGCCAGCAGACCTAATTACCACACCAAAGGCACCTACGAGCAGTACTTC. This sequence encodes CASRPNYHTKGTYEQYF.

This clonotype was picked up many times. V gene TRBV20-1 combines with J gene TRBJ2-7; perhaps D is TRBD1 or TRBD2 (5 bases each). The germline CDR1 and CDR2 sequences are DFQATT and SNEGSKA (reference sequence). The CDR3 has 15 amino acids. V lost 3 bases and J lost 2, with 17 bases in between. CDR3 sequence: CSARVPWDGPYEQYF. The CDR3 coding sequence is TGCAGTGCTAGGGTACCATGGGACGGCCCCTACGAGCAGTACTTC.

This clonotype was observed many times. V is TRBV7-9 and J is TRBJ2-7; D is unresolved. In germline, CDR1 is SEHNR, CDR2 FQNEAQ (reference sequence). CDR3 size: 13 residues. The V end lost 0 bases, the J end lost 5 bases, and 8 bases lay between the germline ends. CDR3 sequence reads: CASSLALRDEQYF. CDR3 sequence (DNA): TGTGCCAGCAGCTTAGCGCTTAGGGACGAGCAGTACTTC.

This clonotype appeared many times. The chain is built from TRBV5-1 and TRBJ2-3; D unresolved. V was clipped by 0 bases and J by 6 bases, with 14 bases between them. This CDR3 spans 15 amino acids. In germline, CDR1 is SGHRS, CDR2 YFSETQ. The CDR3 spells CASSLAAERRDTQYF. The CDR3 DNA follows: TGCGCCAGCAGCTTGGCGGCGGAAAGGCGGGATACGCAGTATTTT.

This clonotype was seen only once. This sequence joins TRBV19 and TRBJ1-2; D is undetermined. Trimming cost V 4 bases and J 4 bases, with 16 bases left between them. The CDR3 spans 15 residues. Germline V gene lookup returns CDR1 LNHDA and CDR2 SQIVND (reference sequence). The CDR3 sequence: CASSTQAGDLYGYTF. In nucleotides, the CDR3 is TGTGCCAGTAGTACCCAGGCGGGCGACCTCTATGGCTACACCTTC.

The DNA of the CDR3 is TGTGCCAGCAGTTTATCGACCGGGTACATTCAGTACTTC. This gives the protein CASSLSTGYIQYF. J is TRBJ2-4 and V is TRBV27, with unresolved D. Germline V gene lookup returns CDR1 MNHEY and CDR2 SMNVEV (reference sequence). The CDR3 runs 13 residues. Trimming shortened V by 0 bases and J by 8 bases, and 8 bases separated the two germline ends.

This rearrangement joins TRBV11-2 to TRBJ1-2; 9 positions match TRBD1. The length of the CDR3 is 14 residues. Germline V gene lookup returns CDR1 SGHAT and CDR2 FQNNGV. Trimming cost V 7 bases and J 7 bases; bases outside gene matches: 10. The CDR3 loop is CASTYAQGAVGYTF. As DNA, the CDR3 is TGTGCCAGCACCTATGCACAGGGGGCGGTTGGCTACACCTTC. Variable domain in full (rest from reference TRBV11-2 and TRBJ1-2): EAGVAQSPRYKIIEKRQSVAFWCNPISGHATLYWYQQILGQGPKLLIQFQNNGVVDDSQLPKDRFSAERLKGVDSTLKIQPAKLEDSAVYLCASTYAQGAVGYTFGSGTRLTVV.

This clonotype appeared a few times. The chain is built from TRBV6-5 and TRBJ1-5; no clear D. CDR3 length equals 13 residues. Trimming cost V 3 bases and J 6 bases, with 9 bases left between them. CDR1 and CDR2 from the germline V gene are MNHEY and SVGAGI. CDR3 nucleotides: TGTGCCAGCAGTTATTCGGAGGGTCAGCCCCAGCATTTT. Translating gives CASSYSEGQPQHF.

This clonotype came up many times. The CDR3 sequence: CASSLLLALAGSTDTQYF. The CDR3 nucleotides read TGTGCCAGCAGCCTGCTACTCGCGTTAGCGGGTAGCACAGATACGCAGTATTTT. V usage is TRBV7-9 and J usage is TRBJ2-3; 7 nucleotides agree with TRBD2. The CDR3 consists of 18 residues. Unmatched junction bases numbered 14, after V lost 5 bases and J lost 0 bases. The germline gives CDR1 SEHNR, CDR2 FQNEAQ (reference sequence).

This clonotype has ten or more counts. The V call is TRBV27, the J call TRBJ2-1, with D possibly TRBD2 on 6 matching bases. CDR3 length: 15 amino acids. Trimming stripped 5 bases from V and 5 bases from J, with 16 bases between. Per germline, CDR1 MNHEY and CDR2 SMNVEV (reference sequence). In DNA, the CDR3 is TGTGCCAGCAGTCCCAGGACTACGCTAAACAATGAGCAGTTCTTC. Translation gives CASSPRTTLNNEQFF.

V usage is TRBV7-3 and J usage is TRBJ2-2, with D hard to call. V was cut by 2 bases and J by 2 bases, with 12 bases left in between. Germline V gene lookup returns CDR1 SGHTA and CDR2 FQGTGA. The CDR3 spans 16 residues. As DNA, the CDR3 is TGTGCCAGCAGCTTACTGCGGACCCTAAACACCGGGGAGCTGTTTTTT. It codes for CASSLLRTLNTGELFF.

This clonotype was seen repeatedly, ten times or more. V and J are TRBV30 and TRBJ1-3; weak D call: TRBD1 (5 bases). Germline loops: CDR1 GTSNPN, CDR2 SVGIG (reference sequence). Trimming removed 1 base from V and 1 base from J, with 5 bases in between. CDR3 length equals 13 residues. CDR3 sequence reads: CAWSEGSGNTIYF. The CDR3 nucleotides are TGTGCCTGGAGTGAGGGGTCTGGAAACACCATATATTTT. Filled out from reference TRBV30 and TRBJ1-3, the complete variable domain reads SQTIHQWPATLVQPVGSPLSLECTVEGTSNPNLYWYRQAAGRGLQLLFYSVGIGQISSEVPQNLSASRPQDRQFILSSKKLLLSDSGFYLCAWSEGSGNTIYFGEGSWLTVV.

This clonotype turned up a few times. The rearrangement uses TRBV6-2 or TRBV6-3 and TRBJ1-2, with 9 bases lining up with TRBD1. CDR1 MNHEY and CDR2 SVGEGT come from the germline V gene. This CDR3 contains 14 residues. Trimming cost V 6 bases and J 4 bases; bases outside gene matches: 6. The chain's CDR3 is CASSYRGQGYGYTF. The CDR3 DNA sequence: TGTGCCAGCAGCTATAGGGGACAGGGCTATGGCTACACCTTC.

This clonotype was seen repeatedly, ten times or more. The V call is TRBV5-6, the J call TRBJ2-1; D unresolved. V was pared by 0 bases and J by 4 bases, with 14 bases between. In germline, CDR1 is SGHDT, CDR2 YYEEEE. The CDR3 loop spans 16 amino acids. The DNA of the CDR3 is TGTGCCAGCAGCTTGGCCTCGGGCGTGGAATACAATGAGCAGTTCTTC. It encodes CASSLASGVEYNEQFF.

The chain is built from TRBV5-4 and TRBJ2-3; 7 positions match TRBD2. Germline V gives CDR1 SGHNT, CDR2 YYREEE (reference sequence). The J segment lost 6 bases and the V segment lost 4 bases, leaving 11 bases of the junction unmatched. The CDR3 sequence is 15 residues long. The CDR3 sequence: CASSKRGIGEDTQYF. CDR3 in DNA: TGTGCCAGCAGCAAGCGGGGAATCGGCGAGGATACGCAGTATTTT.